This T cell receptor beta chain was sequenced in a study of OX40 agonist ivuxolimab in advanced cancers. Broadly, across the study: Ivuxolimab, which targeted the costimulatory receptor OX40 (CD134), was an agonistic, fully human IgG2 monoclonal antibody. Intravenous ivuxolimab was administered to patients every 2 weeks at six dose levels: 0.01, 0.1, 0.3, 1.5, 3 and 10 mg/kg. Among the approximately 50 dose-escalation patients, around 19 had hepatocellular carcinoma, roughly 15 melanoma, 9 renal cell carcinoma and 9 head and neck cancer. A male proportion of roughly 85% and a mean age of roughly 58 years, ranging from roughly 23 to 85, were recorded for the dose-escalation cohort. Patients were allowed to have had prior anti-PD-1, anti-PD-L1 or anti-CTLA-4 therapy, and around two fifths of the dose-escalation patients had been treated with checkpoint inhibitors. Partial responses were achieved by three dose-escalation patients, of whom one had hepatocellular carcinoma and two had cutaneous melanoma. Peripheral TCRbeta sequencing aimed to test whether ivuxolimab altered TCR sequence diversity and caused clonal T-cell expansion. The monotherapy dose-escalation portion (N of about 49 patients) of the phase I ivuxolimab trial is reported in the paper.

General conclusions and limits of the study: At doses of 0.1 to 3.0 mg/kg, clonal expansion of both CD4+ and CD8+ blood T cells was observed from baseline to week 6. Low levels of normalized T-cell clonal expansion were also seen in some nonresponding patients. In the 0.1-3.0 mg/kg groups, partial responders had among the lowest normalized peripheral clonal expansion, particularly in CD8+ T cells. The antigen specificity of the clonally expanded peripheral T cells was not determined. After ivuxolimab, more expanded clones were found on average in CD8+ T cells than in CD4+ T cells.

On this clone itself: It lacks a known antigen. No much larger clonotype is one base removed from it; base qualities were not supplied.

Patients with a history of autoimmune disease or receiving systemic immunosuppression were excluded from the trial. Peripheral blood for TCR sequencing was collected from all dose cohorts at baseline, on cycle 4 day 1, and on cycle 7 day 1. Samples came from an open-label, multicenter, first-in-human phase I dose-escalation trial of ivuxolimab. Adults with locally advanced or metastatic melanoma, renal cell carcinoma, hepatocellular carcinoma or head and neck squamous cell carcinoma were enrolled in the trial. Before TCR sequencing, CD4+ T cells and CD8+ T cells from peripheral blood were sorted into separate populations. The junction shows trimming of 4 bases on V and 6 bases on J, plus 16 bases between the germline ends. The CDR3 measures 14 amino acids from cysteine to phenylalanine. The retained sequence is limited to the CDR3, 42 bases, with the frame set at the first base. Per the germline V gene, SGHRS is the CDR1 and YFSETQ is the CDR2.

Genomic DNA was isolated from the sorted cells so that the TCRbeta CDR3 region could be sequenced. The immunoSEQ Assay was used to sequence the TCRbeta CDR3 regions. This is the immuneACCESS table as TCRdb keeps it, with only in-frame sequences that have V and J called. A part of the clones is gone; compared with another copy, unresolved V genes explain less than half, and the rest is unexplained. This sample holds about 54,000 clones; 84% were observed only once. Of the sample, 1.2% falls within the top ten clones. The specimen was CD4+ or CD8+ T cells sorted from blood, collected in a trial of the OX40 agonist ivuxolimab. Rearrangement joined TRBV5-1 to TRBJ1-2; D gene: possibly TRBD1, on 6 matching bases. The receptor was isolated from an adult with an advanced solid tumor such as melanoma, head and neck, liver or kidney cancer. The CDR3 region: CASSADSFSDGYTF. The sequenced DNA is TGCGCCAGCAGCGCGGACAGCTTTAGTGATGGCTACACCTTC.